The rows below give T cell receptor beta chains drawn from one sample of a study of blood T cell repertoires in COVID-19. Sequencing was performed with immunoSEQ multiplex PCR; in TCRdb, only in-frame clones are kept and a portion is missing. The sample records about 310,000 clones, around 89% being singletons. Sequenced input: PBMCs or T cells enriched from blood (not recorded which). Every receptor here comes from a woman under 30 with acute COVID-19. Each CDR3 is given with its conserved first and last residue. Fields, in order: V gene, D gene, J gene, CDR3 length, clone size, CDR3 DNA, CDR3 protein. A D gene is named only where the DNA matches it firmly. Part of the rows lack a size; the others show once, few, many or a class for expanded clones.

V gene: TRBV27; D gene: -; J gene: TRBJ1-1; CDR3 length: 14; clone size: -; CDR3 DNA: TGTGCCAGCAGTTTATTTTACGGGAACACTGAAGCTTTCTTT; CDR3 protein: CASSLFYGNTEAFF
V gene: TRBV6-5; D gene: -; J gene: TRBJ1-6; CDR3 length: 13; clone size: -; CDR3 DNA: TGTGCCAGCACCCAGGGTAATAATTCACCCCTCCACTTT; CDR3 protein: CASTQGNNSPLHF
V gene: TRBV7-6; D gene: TRBD1; J gene: TRBJ2-2; CDR3 length: 15; clone size: -; CDR3 DNA: TGTGCCAGCAGCTTGGGACAGCCGGGGACGCGGGAGCTGTTTTTT; CDR3 protein: CASSLGQPGTRELFF
V gene: TRBV4-2; D gene: TRBD1; J gene: TRBJ1-2; CDR3 length: 14; clone size: -; CDR3 DNA: TGTGCCAGCAGCCAAGCGGTCAGGGGGTATGGCTACACCTTC; CDR3 protein: CASSQAVRGYGYTF
V gene: TRBV5-6; D gene: -; J gene: TRBJ2-2; CDR3 length: 16; clone size: -; CDR3 DNA: TGTGCCAGCAGCTTCGAGCTCGCGCTGGACACCGGGGAGCTGTTTTTT; CDR3 protein: CASSFELALDTGELFF
V gene: TRBV2; D gene: -; J gene: TRBJ1-1; CDR3 length: 12; clone size: -; CDR3 DNA: TGTGCCAGCAGTCTAGACAACACTGAAGCTTTCTTT; CDR3 protein: CASSLDNTEAFF
V gene: TRBV4-2; D gene: -; J gene: TRBJ1-1; CDR3 length: 15; clone size: -; CDR3 DNA: TGTGCCAGCAGCCGAACTTTATCCTTGAACACTGAAGCTTTCTTT; CDR3 protein: CASSRTLSLNTEAFF
V gene: TRBV5-1; D gene: -; J gene: TRBJ2-7; CDR3 length: 14; clone size: -; CDR3 DNA: TGCGCCAGCAGCACAGGTTCGAGCTCCTACGAGCAGTACTTC; CDR3 protein: CASSTGSSSYEQYF
V gene: TRBV7-9; D gene: TRBD1; J gene: TRBJ1-5; CDR3 length: 17; clone size: -; CDR3 DNA: TGTGCCAGCAGTTCCGGGACAGGGGATGTGGGCAATCAGCCCCAGCATTTT; CDR3 protein: CASSSGTGDVGNQPQHF
V gene: TRBV11-3; D gene: -; J gene: TRBJ1-6; CDR3 length: 12; clone size: -; CDR3 DNA: TGTGCCAGCAGTCTATCCAATTCACCCCTCCACTTT; CDR3 protein: CASSLSNSPLHF
V gene: TRBV7-8; D gene: TRBD1; J gene: TRBJ1-3; CDR3 length: 14; clone size: many; CDR3 DNA: TGTGCCAGCAGCCCACAGGGGGCTGGAAACACCATATATTTT; CDR3 protein: CASSPQGAGNTIYF
V gene: TRBV19; D gene: TRBD2; J gene: TRBJ2-7; CDR3 length: 15; clone size: -; CDR3 DNA: TGTGCCAGTAGTATAGGTGGCGGGAGCGGCTACGAGCAGTACTTC; CDR3 protein: CASSIGGGSGYEQYF
V gene: TRBV28; D gene: -; J gene: TRBJ2-5; CDR3 length: 10; clone size: -; CDR3 DNA: TGTGGGAGCTCTGGAGAGACCCAGTACTTC; CDR3 protein: CGSSGETQYF
V gene: TRBV4-2; D gene: -; J gene: TRBJ2-3; CDR3 length: 14; clone size: -; CDR3 DNA: TGTGCCAGCAGCCAGCTCGGGAGTACGGATACGCAGTATTTT; CDR3 protein: CASSQLGSTDTQYF
V gene: TRBV7-3; D gene: TRBD1; J gene: TRBJ2-5; CDR3 length: 14; clone size: once; CDR3 DNA: TGTGCCAGCAGCCCGACGGGGAACAGGGGGACCCAGTACTTC; CDR3 protein: CASSPTGNRGTQYF
V gene: TRBV27; D gene: TRBD1; J gene: TRBJ2-7; CDR3 length: 14; clone size: -; CDR3 DNA: TGTGCCAGCAGTTTTCTACAGGGGTCCCACGAGCAGTACTTC; CDR3 protein: CASSFLQGSHEQYF
V gene: TRBV16; D gene: -; J gene: TRBJ1-2; CDR3 length: 12; clone size: -; CDR3 DNA: TGTGCCAGCAGCCAATCGGGCAGGGGCTACACCTTC; CDR3 protein: CASSQSGRGYTF
V gene: TRBV7-9; D gene: -; J gene: TRBJ1-1; CDR3 length: 17; clone size: -; CDR3 DNA: TGTGCCAGCAGCCGTAGCGGGTCCGCGACAGCGAACACTGAAGCTTTCTTT; CDR3 protein: CASSRSGSATANTEAFF
V gene: TRBV28; D gene: TRBD1; J gene: TRBJ2-7; CDR3 length: 13; clone size: -; CDR3 DNA: TGTGCCACTTCTGACAGGGGGCCCCACGAGCAGTACTTC; CDR3 protein: CATSDRGPHEQYF
V gene: TRBV27; D gene: TRBD1; J gene: TRBJ1-4; CDR3 length: 14; clone size: -; CDR3 DNA: TGTGCCAGCAGTTTATGGACAGGGGATGAAAAACTGTTTTTT; CDR3 protein: CASSLWTGDEKLFF
V gene: TRBV20-1; D gene: -; J gene: TRBJ1-1; CDR3 length: 11; clone size: -; CDR3 DNA: TGCAGTGCTAGGGGCAGCCTTGAAGCTTTCTTT; CDR3 protein: CSARGSLEAFF
V gene: TRBV28; D gene: TRBD1; J gene: TRBJ1-2; CDR3 length: 14; clone size: few; CDR3 DNA: TGTGCCAGCCGGTCCCCGACAGGGGTCGACGGCTACACCTTC; CDR3 protein: CASRSPTGVDGYTF
V gene: TRBV28; D gene: TRBD1; J gene: TRBJ2-7; CDR3 length: 15; clone size: -; CDR3 DNA: TGTGCCAGCAGTATAACACAGGGGGCAGACTACGAGCAGTACTTC; CDR3 protein: CASSITQGADYEQYF
V gene: TRBV28; D gene: TRBD1; J gene: TRBJ1-1; CDR3 length: 15; clone size: -; CDR3 DNA: TGTGCCAGCAGTTTGACAGGGGGCTTGAACACTGAAGCTTTCTTT; CDR3 protein: CASSLTGGLNTEAFF
V gene: TRBV10-3; D gene: -; J gene: TRBJ2-3; CDR3 length: 15; clone size: -; CDR3 DNA: TGTGCCATCTCTCGGGGCGGGACGGTTACAGATACGCAGTATTTT; CDR3 protein: CAISRGGTVTDTQYF
V gene: TRBV18; D gene: TRBD1; J gene: TRBJ1-3; CDR3 length: 15; clone size: -; CDR3 DNA: TGTGCCAGCTCACCCGGGACAGCCGCTGGAAACACCATATATTTT; CDR3 protein: CASSPGTAAGNTIYF
V gene: TRBV24-1; D gene: -; J gene: TRBJ1-5; CDR3 length: 14; clone size: -; CDR3 DNA: TGTGCCACCAGTGACCAGGGTACCCAAGGGGCCCAGCATTTT; CDR3 protein: CATSDQGTQGAQHF
V gene: TRBV14; D gene: TRBD1; J gene: TRBJ1-1; CDR3 length: 16; clone size: -; CDR3 DNA: TGTGCCAGCAGCCCCGGACAGGGGGCTACGATCACTGAAGCTTTCTTT; CDR3 protein: CASSPGQGATITEAFF
V gene: TRBV27; D gene: TRBD1; J gene: TRBJ1-4; CDR3 length: 15; clone size: -; CDR3 DNA: TGTGCCAGCAATGACAGGGGGCCCGCCAATGAAAAACTGTTTTTT; CDR3 protein: CASNDRGPANEKLFF
V gene: TRBV5-1; D gene: -; J gene: TRBJ1-3; CDR3 length: 15; clone size: once; CDR3 DNA: TGCGCCAGCAGCCTCGGGACACTTCTACGGGACACCATATATTTT; CDR3 protein: CASSLGTLLRDTIYF
V gene: TRBV14; D gene: TRBD1; J gene: TRBJ1-2; CDR3 length: 13; clone size: -; CDR3 DNA: TGTGCCAGCAGCCAAGCAGGGGGCTATGGCTACACCTTC; CDR3 protein: CASSQAGGYGYTF
V gene: TRBV15; D gene: -; J gene: TRBJ1-4; CDR3 length: 15; clone size: -; CDR3 DNA: TGTGCCACCAGCAGAGATCCGGCAACTAATGAAAAACTGTTTTTT; CDR3 protein: CATSRDPATNEKLFF
V gene: TRBV28; D gene: -; J gene: TRBJ1-1; CDR3 length: 12; clone size: once; CDR3 DNA: TGTGCCAGCAGTTTACAGGAAACTGAAGCTTTCTTT; CDR3 protein: CASSLQETEAFF
V gene: TRBV28; D gene: TRBD2; J gene: TRBJ2-7; CDR3 length: 16; clone size: -; CDR3 DNA: TGTGCCAGCAGTTTGATAGCGGGTAGGTCCTCCTACGAGCAGTACTTC; CDR3 protein: CASSLIAGRSSYEQYF
V gene: TRBV7-2; D gene: -; J gene: TRBJ2-7; CDR3 length: 13; clone size: -; CDR3 DNA: TGTGCCAGCAGCCCCGGGGTTTCCTACGAGCAGTACTTC; CDR3 protein: CASSPGVSYEQYF
V gene: TRBV5-6; D gene: -; J gene: TRBJ1-1; CDR3 length: 14; clone size: -; CDR3 DNA: TGTGCCAGCAGCTTAACAGTTTTGAACACTGAAGCTTTCTTT; CDR3 protein: CASSLTVLNTEAFF
V gene: TRBV28; D gene: -; J gene: TRBJ1-6; CDR3 length: 16; clone size: -; CDR3 DNA: TGTGCCACCCTGGGTAGAGGGACTGTCTATAATTCACCCCTCCACTTT; CDR3 protein: CATLGRGTVYNSPLHF
V gene: TRBV30; D gene: -; J gene: TRBJ1-2; CDR3 length: 13; clone size: -; CDR3 DNA: TGTGCCTGGAGTGTAGGGGGGGCCAATGGCTACACCTTC; CDR3 protein: CAWSVGGANGYTF
V gene: TRBV21-1; D gene: -; J gene: TRBJ1-1; CDR3 length: 14; clone size: -; CDR3 DNA: TGTGCCAGCAGCAAACTGGGGCGGAACACTGAAGCTTTCTTT; CDR3 protein: CASSKLGRNTEAFF
V gene: TRBV6-5; D gene: TRBD1; J gene: TRBJ1-1; CDR3 length: 15; clone size: -; CDR3 DNA: TGTGCCAGCAGATCACAGGGGGATATGAACACTGAAGCTTTCTTT; CDR3 protein: CASRSQGDMNTEAFF
V gene: TRBV2; D gene: TRBD1; J gene: TRBJ2-4; CDR3 length: 13; clone size: once; CDR3 DNA: TGTGCCACCGCCCGGACAGGGGAGAACATTCAGTACTTC; CDR3 protein: CATARTGENIQYF
V gene: TRBV29-1; D gene: -; J gene: TRBJ2-2; CDR3 length: 15; clone size: -; CDR3 DNA: TGCAGCGTTGACCTCGGAGTATCGAACACCGGGGAGCTGTTTTTT; CDR3 protein: CSVDLGVSNTGELFF
V gene: TRBV7-9; D gene: TRBD1; J gene: TRBJ1-4; CDR3 length: 15; clone size: -; CDR3 DNA: TGTGCCAGCAGCTCCCCGGACAGGGGTAATGAAAAACTGTTTTTT; CDR3 protein: CASSSPDRGNEKLFF
V gene: TRBV11-3; D gene: -; J gene: TRBJ1-1; CDR3 length: 17; clone size: -; CDR3 DNA: TGTGCCAGCAGCCGAGCACTTAGATTGGGGGGGAACACTGAAGCTTTCTTT; CDR3 protein: CASSRALRLGGNTEAFF
V gene: TRBV3-1/TRBV3-2; D gene: TRBD1; J gene: TRBJ1-5; CDR3 length: 14; clone size: once; CDR3 DNA: TGTGCCAGCAGCCATTCAGGGGGCGATCAGCCCCAGCATTTT; CDR3 protein: CASSHSGGDQPQHF
V gene: TRBV6-5; D gene: -; J gene: TRBJ2-7; CDR3 length: 15; clone size: -; CDR3 DNA: TGTGCCAGCAGTTACTCCTTAGGACAGACCTACGAGCAGTACTTC; CDR3 protein: CASSYSLGQTYEQYF
V gene: TRBV3-1/TRBV3-2; D gene: TRBD1; J gene: TRBJ2-5; CDR3 length: 16; clone size: -; CDR3 DNA: TGTGCCAGCAGGGCCGGGACAGGAGCCTCTTGGGAGACCCAGTACTTC; CDR3 protein: CASRAGTGASWETQYF
V gene: TRBV19; D gene: -; J gene: TRBJ1-1; CDR3 length: 13; clone size: -; CDR3 DNA: TGTGCCAGTAGTATAGGTTCTCACACTGAAGCTTTCTTT; CDR3 protein: CASSIGSHTEAFF
V gene: TRBV11-2; D gene: TRBD1; J gene: TRBJ1-4; CDR3 length: 16; clone size: -; CDR3 DNA: TGTGCCAGCAGCGCGACAGGGCCGAGGACTAATGAAAAACTGTTTTTT; CDR3 protein: CASSATGPRTNEKLFF